These T cell receptor beta chains were read from a single sample in a study of cytomegalovirus exposure and HLA in healthy donors. The assay was immunoSEQ multiplex PCR, and TCRdb's table has in-frame clones only and misses some. The table lists about 270,000 clones, 86% of them singletons. Sequenced input: PBMCs. The origin of the receptors is a man in his forties or fifties in good health and CMV-seropositive. Both conserved end residues are part of each CDR3. D genes are given only for firm matches. Rows may omit the clone size; those that give it use once, few, many or a size class.

d_call	v_call	cdr3_length	j_call	clone_size	cdr3_aa	cdr3_nt
.	TRBV4-2	16	TRBJ2-3	.	CASSQLRRGSTDTQYF	TGTGCCAGCAGCCAACTGAGGAGAGGGAGCACAGATACGCAGTATTTT
.	TRBV19	13	TRBJ2-7	.	CASKGRGGGEQYF	TGTGCCAGTAAGGGGCGCGGAGGAGGGGAGCAGTACTTC
.	TRBV5-6	14	TRBJ2-7	.	CASSLGAGSYEQYF	TGTGCCAGCAGCTTGGGGGCAGGATCGTACGAGCAGTACTTC
.	TRBV10-2	13	TRBJ2-7	.	CASSAGWAYEQYF	TGCGCCAGCAGTGCCGGGTGGGCCTACGAGCAGTACTTC
TRBD1	TRBV7-3	15	TRBJ2-7	.	CASSSAGTGPYEQYF	TGTGCCAGCAGCTCCGCCGGGACAGGCCCGTACGAGCAGTACTTC
.	TRBV2	17	TRBJ2-3	.	CASSRDSSIPHTDTQYF	TGTGCCAGCAGCCGGGACTCGAGTATACCACACACAGATACGCAGTATTTT
.	TRBV7-9	15	TRBJ1-3	.	CASSLGEAGGNTIYF	TGTGCCAGCAGCTTAGGGGAGGCAGGCGGAAACACCATATATTTT
.	TRBV6-5	13	TRBJ1-1	.	CASMVQPNTEAFF	TGTGCCAGCATGGTACAGCCGAACACTGAAGCTTTCTTT
.	TRBV5-4	13	TRBJ2-3	.	CASRSGERDTQYF	TGTGCCAGCAGATCCGGGGAGAGGGATACGCAGTATTTT
.	TRBV30	12	TRBJ2-1	.	CAWRLQNNEQFF	TGTGCCTGGAGGTTGCAGAACAATGAGCAGTTCTTC
TRBD1	TRBV18	15	TRBJ2-3	.	CASSADRDGTDTQYF	TGTGCCAGCTCAGCCGACAGGGACGGCACAGATACGCAGTATTTT
TRBD2	TRBV27	18	TRBJ2-7	.	CASSLGLAGGQSSYEQYF	TGTGCCAGCAGTTTAGGACTAGCGGGAGGCCAGAGCTCCTACGAGCAGTACTTC
TRBD2	TRBV11-3	16	TRBJ2-1	.	CASSLGFSGIYNEQFF	TGTGCCAGCAGCTTAGGCTTTAGCGGGATCTACAATGAGCAGTTCTTC
TRBD1	TRBV28	15	TRBJ2-7	.	CASSSAGTGIYEQYF	TGTGCCAGCAGTTCCGCCGGGACAGGAATCTACGAGCAGTACTTC
TRBD2	TRBV19	15	TRBJ2-7	.	CASSSWLAGDYEQYF	TGTGCCAGTAGTAGCTGGCTAGCGGGAGACTACGAGCAGTACTTC
TRBD1	TRBV18	15	TRBJ2-7	.	CASSLTPGQDYEQYF	TGTGCCAGCTCACTAACCCCGGGACAGGATTACGAGCAGTACTTC
.	TRBV10-3	13	TRBJ1-5	once	CATRGGYNQPQHF	TGTGCCACCCGGGGGGGATACAATCAGCCCCAGCATTTT
.	TRBV7-2	14	TRBJ1-1	.	CASSLMRLNTEAFF	TGTGCCAGCAGCTTGATGCGGCTGAACACTGAAGCTTTCTTT
.	TRBV7-2	14	TRBJ1-3	.	CASRGGGVGNTIYF	TGTGCCAGCAGGGGGGGAGGGGTCGGAAACACCATATATTTT
TRBD1	TRBV5-1	14	TRBJ2-5	.	CASSPDRVQETQYF	TGCGCCAGCAGCCCCGACAGGGTCCAAGAGACCCAGTACTTC